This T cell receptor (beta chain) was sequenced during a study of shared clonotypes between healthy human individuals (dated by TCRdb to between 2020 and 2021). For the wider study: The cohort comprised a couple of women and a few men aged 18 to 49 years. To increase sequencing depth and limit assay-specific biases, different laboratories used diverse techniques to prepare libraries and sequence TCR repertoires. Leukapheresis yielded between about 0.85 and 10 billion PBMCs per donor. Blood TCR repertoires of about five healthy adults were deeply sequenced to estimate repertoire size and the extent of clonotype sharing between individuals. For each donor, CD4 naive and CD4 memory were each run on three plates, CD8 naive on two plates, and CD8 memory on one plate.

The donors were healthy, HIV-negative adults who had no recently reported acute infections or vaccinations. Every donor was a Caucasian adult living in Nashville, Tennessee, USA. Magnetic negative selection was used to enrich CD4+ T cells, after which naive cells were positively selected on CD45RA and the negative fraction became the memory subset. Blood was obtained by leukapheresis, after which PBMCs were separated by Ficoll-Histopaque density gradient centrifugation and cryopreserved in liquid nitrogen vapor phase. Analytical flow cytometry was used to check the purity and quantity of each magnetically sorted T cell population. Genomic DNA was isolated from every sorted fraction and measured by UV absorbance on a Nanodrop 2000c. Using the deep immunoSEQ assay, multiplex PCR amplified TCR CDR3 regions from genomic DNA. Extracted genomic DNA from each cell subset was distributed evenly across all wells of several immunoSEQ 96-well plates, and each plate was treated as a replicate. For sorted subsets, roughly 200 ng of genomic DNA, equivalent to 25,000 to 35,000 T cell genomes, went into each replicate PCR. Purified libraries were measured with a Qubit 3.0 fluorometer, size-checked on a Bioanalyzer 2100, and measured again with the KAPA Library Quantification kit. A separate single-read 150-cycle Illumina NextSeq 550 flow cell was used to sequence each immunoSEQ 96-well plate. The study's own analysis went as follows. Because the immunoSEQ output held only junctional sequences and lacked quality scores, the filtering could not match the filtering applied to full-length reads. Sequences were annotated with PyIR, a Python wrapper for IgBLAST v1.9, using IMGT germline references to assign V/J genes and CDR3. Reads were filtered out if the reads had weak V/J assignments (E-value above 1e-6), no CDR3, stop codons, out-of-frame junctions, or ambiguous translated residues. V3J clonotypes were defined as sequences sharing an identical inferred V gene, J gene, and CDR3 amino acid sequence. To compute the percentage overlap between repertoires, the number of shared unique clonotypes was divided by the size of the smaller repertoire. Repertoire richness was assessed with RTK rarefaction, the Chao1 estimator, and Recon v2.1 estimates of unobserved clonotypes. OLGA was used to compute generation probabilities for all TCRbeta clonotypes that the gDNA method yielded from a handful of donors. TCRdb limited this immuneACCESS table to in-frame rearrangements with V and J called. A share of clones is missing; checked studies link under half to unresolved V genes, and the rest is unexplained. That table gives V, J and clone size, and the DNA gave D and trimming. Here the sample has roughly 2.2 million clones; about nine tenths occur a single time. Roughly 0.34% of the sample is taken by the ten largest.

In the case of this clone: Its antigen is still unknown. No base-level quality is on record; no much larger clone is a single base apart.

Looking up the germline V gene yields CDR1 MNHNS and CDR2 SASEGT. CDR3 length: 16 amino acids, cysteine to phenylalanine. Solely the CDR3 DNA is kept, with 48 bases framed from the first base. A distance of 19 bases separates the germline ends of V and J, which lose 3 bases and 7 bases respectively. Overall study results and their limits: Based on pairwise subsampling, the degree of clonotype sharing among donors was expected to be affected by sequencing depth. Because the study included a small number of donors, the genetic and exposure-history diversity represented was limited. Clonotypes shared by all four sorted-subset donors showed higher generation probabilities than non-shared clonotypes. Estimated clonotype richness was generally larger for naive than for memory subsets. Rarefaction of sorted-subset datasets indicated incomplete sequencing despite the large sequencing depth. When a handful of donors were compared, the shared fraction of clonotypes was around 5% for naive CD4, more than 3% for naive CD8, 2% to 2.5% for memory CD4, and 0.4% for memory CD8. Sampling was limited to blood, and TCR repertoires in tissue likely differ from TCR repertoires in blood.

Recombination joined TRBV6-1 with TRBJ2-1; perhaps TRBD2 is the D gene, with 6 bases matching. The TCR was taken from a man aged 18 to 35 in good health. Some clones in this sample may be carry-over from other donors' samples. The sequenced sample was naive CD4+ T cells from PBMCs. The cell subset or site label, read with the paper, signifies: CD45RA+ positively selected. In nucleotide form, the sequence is TGTGCCAGCAGTGAGGGGTGGAGGGATTGGGAAAATGAGCAGTTCTTC. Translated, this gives CASSEGWRDWENEQFF.